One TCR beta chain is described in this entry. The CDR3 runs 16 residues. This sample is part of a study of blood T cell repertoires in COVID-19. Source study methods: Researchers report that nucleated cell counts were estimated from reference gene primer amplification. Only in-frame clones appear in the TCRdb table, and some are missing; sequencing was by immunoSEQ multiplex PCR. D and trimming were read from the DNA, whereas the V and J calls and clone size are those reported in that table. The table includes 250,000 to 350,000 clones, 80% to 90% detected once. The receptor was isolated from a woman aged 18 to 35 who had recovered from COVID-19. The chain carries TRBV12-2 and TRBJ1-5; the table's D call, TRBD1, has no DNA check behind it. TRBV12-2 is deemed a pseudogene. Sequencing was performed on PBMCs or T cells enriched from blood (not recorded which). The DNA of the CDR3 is TGTGCAAGTCGCTCCTCCCCTGGGCAGCCCCGGTTGTCCCAGCATTTT. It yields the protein CASRSSPGQPRLSQHF.